The sequence of this T cell receptor (beta chain) was determined in a study of T-cell memory formation after mild COVID-19. Study as a whole: Largely, the TCR clusters proved donor specific. Study conclusions and caveats: Clones that contracted from day 15 to 85 were balanced CD4/CD8, while later expanders leaned CD4+. Pre-infection memory already had some responding clones, implying cross-reactive memory joined.

Looked up from germline, CDR1 is LGHNA and CDR2 is YSLEER. The CDR3 has 17 amino acids. V dropped 3 bases and J dropped 8; count of bases not matched to a gene: 18. This clonotype was seen more than once but under ten times. The antigen remains undetermined. It was 5'RACE with constant-segment primers that produced the TCR alpha and TCR beta cDNA libraries, which carried sample barcodes and UMIs. Each CDR3 protein gets one entry after TCRdb re-called the 5' RACE reads with MiXCR. The table lists 250,000 to 300,000 distinct CDR3 sequences, around 8% of them singletons. The receptor was isolated from a man younger than 30 who had mild COVID-19 (a few samples of this study predate the infection). Cell type and time point are not known. The J gene is TRBJ1-2, the V gene TRBV4-3, with TRBD1 matching over 7 bases. The sample comprised PBMCs or a T cell subset sorted from them (not recorded which). The CDR3 spells CASSQLLETGWPQGYTF. In DNA form, the CDR3 reads TGCGCCAGCAGCCAGCTTCTAGAGACAGGGTGGCCGCAGGGCTACACCTTC.